Listed below are T cell receptor beta chains from one sample, sequenced in a study of identical twins. TCRdb used MiXCR to reprocess the 5' RACE reads, holding one entry per CDR3 protein. There are hundreds of thousands of distinct CDR3 sequences in the sample; approximately 13% occur only once, and around 1.5% lies in the top ten. These data are also associated with another study on yellow fever vaccine responses in identical twins.

Sequenced: PBMCs. Every receptor here comes from a woman younger than 35 in good health. The CDR3 runs from the conserved cysteine through the conserved F or W. D genes are given only for firm matches. Clone sizes are given selectively: once, few, many, or a class where the clone is expanded.

TRBV5-1	TRBJ2-1	TRBD2	.	TGCGCCAGCAGCTTGACTAGCGGGGGTTCCAGGGGCGATGAGCAGTTCTTC	CASSLTSGGSRGDEQFF
TRBV5-1	TRBJ2-6	TRBD2	many	TGCGCCAGCAGCCTAGCGGGAGCTGGGGCCAACGTCCTGACTTTC	CASSLAGAGANVLTF
TRBV19	TRBJ2-1	TRBD1	few	TGTGCCACTATGACCGGGACAGTGACCTCCTACAATGAGCAGTTCTTC	CATMTGTVTSYNEQFF
TRBV12-3/TRBV12-4	TRBJ2-1	TRBD2	few	TGTGCCAGCAGTTTAACGGGAGGACCAAACAATGAGCAGTTCTTC	CASSLTGGPNNEQFF
TRBV12-3/TRBV12-4	TRBJ2-3	.	many	TGTGCCAGCAGCCCTTCGGCACGCTCAGATACGCAGTATTTT	CASSPSARSDTQYF
TRBV9	TRBJ2-7	.	few	TGTGCCAGCAGCGGAGTTGGTGGCGGGGGCCCTTCCTACGAGCAGTACTTC	CASSGVGGGGPSYEQYF
TRBV19	TRBJ2-7	.	.	TGTGCCAGTAGTATTTTAGCGGAATCCTACGAGCAGTACTTC	CASSILAESYEQYF
TRBV24-1	TRBJ2-5	.	.	TGTGCCACCAGTGATTTTCAGGGAGGAGAGACCCAGTACTTC	CATSDFQGGETQYF
TRBV12-3/TRBV12-4	TRBJ1-5	.	few	TGTGCCAGCAGTTCCATGCGTCTTCTCCAGCATTTT	CASSSMRLLQHF
TRBV5-1	TRBJ2-1	TRBD2	.	TGCGCCAGCAGCTTCCTAGCGGGGTACGATGAGCAGTTCTTC	CASSFLAGYDEQFF
TRBV2	TRBJ2-7	.	.	TGTGCCAGCAGGTGGGGGCCGGCCTACGAGCAGTACTTC	CASRWGPAYEQYF
TRBV9	TRBJ1-1	.	few	TGTGCCAGCAGCGAACAGCCGAACACTGAAGCTTTCTTT	CASSEQPNTEAFF
TRBV2	TRBJ1-1	.	.	TGTGCCAGCATCCCAGGGACCCCTGAAGCTTTCTTT	CASIPGTPEAFF
TRBV5-1	TRBJ2-1	TRBD2	few	TGCGCCAGCAGCTTTCTAGCGGGAGGCAACGGGAATGAGCAGTTCTTC	CASSFLAGGNGNEQFF
TRBV7-9	TRBJ2-7	.	.	TGTGCCAGCAGCTTAAGGTCAGGTGGCTACGAGCAGTACTTC	CASSLRSGGYEQYF
TRBV7-9	TRBJ2-2	TRBD2	.	TGTGCCAGCAACCCGACGACGGGGGGCACCGGGGAGCTGTTTTTT	CASNPTTGGTGELFF
TRBV5-1	TRBJ2-5	.	.	TGCGCCAGCAGCTTGGAGGCAGGGATCTATGAGACCCAGTACTTC	CASSLEAGIYETQYF
TRBV5-6	TRBJ2-6	.	.	TGTGCCAGCAGCGCGATTCACTCTGGGGCCAACGTCCTGACTTTC	CASSAIHSGANVLTF
TRBV19	TRBJ2-1	.	few	TGTGCCAGTAGTATTCGGGGGAAGAGCTCCTACAATGAGCAGTTCTTC	CASSIRGKSSYNEQFF
TRBV7-9	TRBJ2-5	.	.	TGTGCCAGCAGCCCTAGACCTGGACTGCCAAAAGAGACCCAGTACTTC	CASSPRPGLPKETQYF
TRBV20-1	TRBJ1-4	.	few	TGCAGTGCCCCTAGGGGGGCGGGAGAAAAACTGTTTTTT	CSAPRGAGEKLFF
TRBV11-2	TRBJ2-2	TRBD1	.	TGTGCCAGCAGCTGCAGGGGGCGCGGCACCGGGGAGCTGTTTTTT	CASSCRGRGTGELFF
TRBV20-1	TRBJ2-1	.	.	TGCAGTGCTAGAGATCCGAGGGGGTCCTACAATGAGCAGTTCTTC	CSARDPRGSYNEQFF